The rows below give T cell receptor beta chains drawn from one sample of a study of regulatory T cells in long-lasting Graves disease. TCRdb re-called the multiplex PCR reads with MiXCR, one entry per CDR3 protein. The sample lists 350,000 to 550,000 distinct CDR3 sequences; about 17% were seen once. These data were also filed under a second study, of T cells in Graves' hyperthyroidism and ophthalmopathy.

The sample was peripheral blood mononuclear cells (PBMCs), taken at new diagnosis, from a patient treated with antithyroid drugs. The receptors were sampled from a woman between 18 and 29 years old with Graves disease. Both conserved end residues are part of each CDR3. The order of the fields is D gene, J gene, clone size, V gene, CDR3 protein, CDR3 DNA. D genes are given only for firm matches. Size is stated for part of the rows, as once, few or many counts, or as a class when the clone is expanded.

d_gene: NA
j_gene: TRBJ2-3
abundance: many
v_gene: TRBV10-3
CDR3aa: CAISEEWYTQYF
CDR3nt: TGTGCCATCAGTGAGGAGTGGTATACGCAGTATTTT

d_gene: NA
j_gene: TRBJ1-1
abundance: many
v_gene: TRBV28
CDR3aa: CASSLSRFEAFF
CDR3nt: TGTGCCAGCAGTTTAAGCAGGTTCGAAGCTTTCTTT

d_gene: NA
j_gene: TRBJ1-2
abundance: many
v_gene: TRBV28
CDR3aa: CASSFTKYSHGYTF
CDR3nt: TGTGCCAGCAGTTTTACCAAGTACTCTCATGGCTACACCTTC

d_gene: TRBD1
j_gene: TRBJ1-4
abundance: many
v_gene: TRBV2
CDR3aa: CASTRDPAGGAEKLFF
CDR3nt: TGTGCCAGCACTAGAGACCCGGCAGGGGGGGCTGAAAAACTGTTTTTT

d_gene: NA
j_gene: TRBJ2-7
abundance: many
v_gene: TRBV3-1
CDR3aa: CASSQIAFGLVEQYF
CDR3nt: TGTGCCAGCAGCCAAATCGCCTTTGGGCTGGTGGAGCAGTACTTC

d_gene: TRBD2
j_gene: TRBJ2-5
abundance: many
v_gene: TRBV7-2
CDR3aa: CASSLLGAGVETQYF
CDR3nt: TGTGCCAGCAGCCTCCTAGGAGCGGGAGTTGAGACCCAGTACTTC

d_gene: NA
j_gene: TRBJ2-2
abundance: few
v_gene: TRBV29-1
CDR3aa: CSVEETEGGTAGELFF
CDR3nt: TGCAGCGTTGAAGAGACCGAGGGGGGGACGGCCGGGGAGCTGTTTTTT

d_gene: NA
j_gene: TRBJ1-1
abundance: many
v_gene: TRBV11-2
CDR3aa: CASSLAGNTEAFF
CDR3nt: TGTGCCAGCAGCTTAGCGGGGAACACTGAAGCTTTCTTT

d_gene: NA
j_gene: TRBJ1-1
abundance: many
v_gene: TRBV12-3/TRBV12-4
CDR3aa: CASGEGHMGTEAFF
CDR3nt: TGTGCCAGCGGGGAAGGACATATGGGCACTGAAGCTTTCTTT

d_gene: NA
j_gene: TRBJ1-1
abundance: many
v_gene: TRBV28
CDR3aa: CASSLATPNEAFF
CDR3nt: TGTGCCAGCAGTTTAGCAACACCGAACGAAGCTTTCTTT

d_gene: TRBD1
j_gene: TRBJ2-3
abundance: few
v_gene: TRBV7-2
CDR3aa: CASRGGRQGTATQYF
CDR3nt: TGTGCCAGCAGGGGGGGAAGACAGGGGACAGCTACGCAGTATTTT

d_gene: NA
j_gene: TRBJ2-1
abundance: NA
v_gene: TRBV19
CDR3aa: CASSAGRPLFNEQFF
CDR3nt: TGTGCCAGTAGTGCAGGGAGGCCCCTCTTTAATGAGCAGTTCTTC

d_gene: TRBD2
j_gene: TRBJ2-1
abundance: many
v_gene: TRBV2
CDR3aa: CASSEGGLAGAQGGYNEQFF
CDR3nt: TGTGCCAGCAGTGAAGGGGGACTAGCGGGAGCCCAAGGTGGCTACAATGAGCAGTTCTTC

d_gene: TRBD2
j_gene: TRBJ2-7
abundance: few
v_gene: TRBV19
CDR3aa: CASSIGLAGGPYEQYF
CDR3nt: TGTGCCAGTAGTATCGGACTAGCGGGAGGGCCATACGAGCAGTACTTC

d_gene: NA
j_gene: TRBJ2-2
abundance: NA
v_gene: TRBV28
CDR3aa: CASSWTDPGELFF
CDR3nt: TGTGCCAGCAGTTGGACTGACCCCGGGGAGCTGTTTTTT

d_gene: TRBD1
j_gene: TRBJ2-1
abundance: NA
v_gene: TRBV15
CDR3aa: CATSRDGEQGRLGQFF
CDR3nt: TGTGCCACCAGCAGAGATGGGGAACAGGGGCGGTTGGGGCAGTTCTTC

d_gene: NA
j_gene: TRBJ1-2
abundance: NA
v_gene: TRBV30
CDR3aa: CARVLGAGYTF
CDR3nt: TGTGCCCGGGTGCTCGGCGCGGGCTACACCTTC

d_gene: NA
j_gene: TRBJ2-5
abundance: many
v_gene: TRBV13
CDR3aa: CASTRVGGETQYF
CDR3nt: TGTGCCAGCACCAGGGTTGGCGGGGAGACCCAGTACTTC

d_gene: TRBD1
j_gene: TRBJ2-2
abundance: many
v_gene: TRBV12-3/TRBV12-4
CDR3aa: CASSSRGRETGELFF
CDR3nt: TGTGCCAGCAGTTCCAGGGGGCGCGAGACCGGGGAGCTGTTTTTT

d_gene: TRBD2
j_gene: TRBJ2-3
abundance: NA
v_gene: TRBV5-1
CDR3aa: CASSLVPSGRGDTQYF
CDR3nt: TGCGCCAGCAGCTTGGTGCCTAGCGGGAGAGGAGATACGCAGTATTTT

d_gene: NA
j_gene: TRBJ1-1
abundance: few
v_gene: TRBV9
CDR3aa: CASSRIEGEAFF
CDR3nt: TGTGCCAGCTCGAGGATAGAGGGTGAAGCTTTCTTT

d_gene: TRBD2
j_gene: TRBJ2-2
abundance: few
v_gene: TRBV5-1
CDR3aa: CASSLIAGANTGELFF
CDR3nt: TGCGCCAGCAGCTTAATAGCGGGGGCGAACACCGGGGAGCTGTTTTTT

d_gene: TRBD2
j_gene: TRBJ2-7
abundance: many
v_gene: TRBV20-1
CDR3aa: CSARETSGTYEQYF
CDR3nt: TGCAGTGCTAGAGAAACTAGCGGTACCTACGAGCAGTACTTC

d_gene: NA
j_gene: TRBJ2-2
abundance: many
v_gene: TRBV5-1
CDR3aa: CASTRQGPKTGELFF
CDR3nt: TGCGCCAGCACCCGGCAGGGCCCCAAGACCGGGGAGCTGTTTTTT

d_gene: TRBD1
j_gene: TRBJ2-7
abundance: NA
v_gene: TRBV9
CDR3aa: CASSISTGSSSYEQYF
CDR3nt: TGTGCCAGCAGCATATCGACAGGGTCGAGCTCCTACGAGCAGTACTTC

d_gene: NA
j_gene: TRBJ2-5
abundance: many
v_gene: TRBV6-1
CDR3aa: CASGLAGETQYF
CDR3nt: TGTGCCAGCGGTCTAGCAGGGGAGACCCAGTACTTC

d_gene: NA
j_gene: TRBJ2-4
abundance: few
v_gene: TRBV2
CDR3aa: CASSTWTVNKNIQYF
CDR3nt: TGTGCCAGCAGTACCTGGACTGTCAACAAAAACATTCAGTACTTC

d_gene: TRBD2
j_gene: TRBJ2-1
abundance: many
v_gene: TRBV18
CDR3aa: CASSPGREDNEQFF
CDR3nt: TGTGCCAGCTCACCTGGGCGGGAGGACAATGAGCAGTTCTTC

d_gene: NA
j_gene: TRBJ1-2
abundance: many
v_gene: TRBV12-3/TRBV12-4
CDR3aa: CASSRDRVYGYTF
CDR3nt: TGTGCCAGCAGCAGAGACAGAGTCTATGGCTACACCTTC

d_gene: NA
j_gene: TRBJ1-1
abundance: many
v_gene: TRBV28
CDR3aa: CASSLSPDFSTEAFF
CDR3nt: TGTGCCAGCAGTTTATCCCCGGATTTTAGTACTGAAGCTTTCTTT

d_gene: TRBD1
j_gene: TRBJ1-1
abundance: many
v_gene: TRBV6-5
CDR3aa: CASSYYPRGGNTEAFF
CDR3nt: TGTGCCAGCAGTTATTATCCCAGGGGGGGTAACACTGAAGCTTTCTTT

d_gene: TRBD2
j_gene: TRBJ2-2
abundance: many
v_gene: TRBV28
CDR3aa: CASSRLGREGTGELFF
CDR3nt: TGTGCCAGTAGTCGGCTAGGGAGGGAAGGCACCGGGGAGCTGTTTTTT

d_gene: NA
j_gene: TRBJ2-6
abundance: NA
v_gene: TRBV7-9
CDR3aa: CASSLERASSGANVLTF
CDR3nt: TGTGCCAGCAGCTTAGAGCGGGCGTCCTCTGGGGCCAACGTCCTGACTTTC

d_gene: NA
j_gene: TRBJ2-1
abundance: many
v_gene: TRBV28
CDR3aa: CASTPPSYNEQFF
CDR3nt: TGTGCCAGCACCCCCCCCTCCTACAATGAGCAGTTCTTC

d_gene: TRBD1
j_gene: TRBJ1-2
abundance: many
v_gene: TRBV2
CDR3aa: CASSVVGGRGYTF
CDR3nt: TGTGCCAGCAGCGTGGTAGGGGGCCGTGGCTACACCTTC

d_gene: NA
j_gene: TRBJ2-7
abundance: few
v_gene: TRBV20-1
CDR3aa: CSARDVAEGRFYEQYF
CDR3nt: TGCAGTGCTAGAGATGTGGCGGAAGGAAGGTTCTACGAGCAGTACTTC

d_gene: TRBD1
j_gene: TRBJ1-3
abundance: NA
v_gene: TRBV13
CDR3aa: CASSRDRAGNTIYF
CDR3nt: TGTGCCAGCAGTCGGGACAGGGCCGGAAACACCATATATTTT

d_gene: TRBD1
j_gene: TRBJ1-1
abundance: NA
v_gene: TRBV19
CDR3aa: CASSIGGQVRGKTEAFF
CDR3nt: TGTGCCAGTAGTATAGGGGGACAGGTAAGGGGGAAGACTGAAGCTTTCTTT

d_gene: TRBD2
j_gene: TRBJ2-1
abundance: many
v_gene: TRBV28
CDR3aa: CASSLTLAGGGEQFF
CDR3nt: TGTGCCAGCAGCCTTACACTAGCGGGAGGGGGGGAGCAGTTCTTC

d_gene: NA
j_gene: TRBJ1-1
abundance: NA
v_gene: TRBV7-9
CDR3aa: CASSLTNRGANTEAFF
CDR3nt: TGTGCCAGCAGCTTAACCAATAGGGGTGCGAACACTGAAGCTTTCTTT

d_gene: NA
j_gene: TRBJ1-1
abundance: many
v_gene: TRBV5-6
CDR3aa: CASSLASVTEAFF
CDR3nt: TGTGCCAGCAGCTTGGCGTCAGTCACTGAAGCTTTCTTT

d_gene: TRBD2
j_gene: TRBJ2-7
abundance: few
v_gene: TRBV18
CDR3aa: CASSPTATSGSYEQYF
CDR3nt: TGTGCCAGCTCACCAACAGCGACTAGCGGGAGTTACGAGCAGTACTTC

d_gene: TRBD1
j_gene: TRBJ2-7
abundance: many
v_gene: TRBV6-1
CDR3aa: CASSSIMDRGLREQYF
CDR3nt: TGTGCCAGCAGCTCGATAATGGACAGGGGGCTGCGTGAGCAGTACTTC

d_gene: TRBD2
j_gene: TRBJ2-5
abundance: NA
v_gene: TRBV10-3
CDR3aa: CAISVQGGETQYF
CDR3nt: TGTGCCATCAGTGTTCAGGGAGGGGAGACCCAGTACTTC

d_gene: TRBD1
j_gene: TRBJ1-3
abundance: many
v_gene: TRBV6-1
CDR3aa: CASRKQGTAGNTIYF
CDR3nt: TGTGCCAGCAGAAAACAGGGGACGGCTGGAAACACCATATATTTT

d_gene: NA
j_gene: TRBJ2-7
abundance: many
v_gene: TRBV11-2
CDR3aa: CASSAFLSLGGAKYSYEQYF
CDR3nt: TGTGCCAGCAGCGCGTTTTTGTCCCTTGGGGGGGCCAAGTACTCCTACGAGCAGTACTTC

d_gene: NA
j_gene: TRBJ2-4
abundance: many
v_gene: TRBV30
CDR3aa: CAWTRTTAKNIQYF
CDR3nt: TGTGCCTGGACACGAACTACAGCCAAAAACATTCAGTACTTC

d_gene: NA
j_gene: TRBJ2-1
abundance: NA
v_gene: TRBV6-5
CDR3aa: CASSYGGGISDEQFF
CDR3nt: TGTGCCAGCAGTTACGGGGGCGGGATCTCCGATGAGCAGTTCTTC

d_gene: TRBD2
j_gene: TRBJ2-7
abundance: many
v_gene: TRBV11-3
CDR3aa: CASSLTFSGRAFPSYEQYF
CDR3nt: TGTGCCAGCAGCCTAACCTTCAGCGGGAGGGCCTTCCCATCTTACGAGCAGTACTTC

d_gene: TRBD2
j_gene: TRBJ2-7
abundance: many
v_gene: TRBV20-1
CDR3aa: CSARGGTSGSMTEQYF
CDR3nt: TGCAGTGCTAGGGGGGGGACTAGCGGGAGTATGACCGAGCAGTACTTC

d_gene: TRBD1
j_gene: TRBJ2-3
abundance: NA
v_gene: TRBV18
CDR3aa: CASSPPGQATDTQYF
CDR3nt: TGTGCCAGCTCACCGCCGGGACAGGCCACAGATACGCAGTATTTT

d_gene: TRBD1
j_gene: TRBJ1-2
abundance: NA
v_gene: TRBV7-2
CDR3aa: CASSLQSGTAISGNYGYTF
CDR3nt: TGTGCCAGCAGCTTACAGTCTGGGACAGCAATCTCCGGTAACTATGGCTACACCTTC

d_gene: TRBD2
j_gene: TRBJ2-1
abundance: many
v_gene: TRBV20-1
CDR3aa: CSARRTSGRLHLGYNEQFF
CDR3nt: TGCAGTGCTAGGCGGACTAGCGGGAGACTCCACTTGGGTTACAATGAGCAGTTCTTC

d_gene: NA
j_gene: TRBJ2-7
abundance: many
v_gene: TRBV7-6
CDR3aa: CASSLRLGAGDHEQYF
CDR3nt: TGTGCCAGCAGCTTACGCCTCGGGGCAGGGGACCACGAGCAGTACTTC

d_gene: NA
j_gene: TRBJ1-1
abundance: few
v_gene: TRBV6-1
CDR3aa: CRTANPNTEAFF
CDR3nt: TGTCGGACTGCCAACCCGAACACTGAAGCTTTCTTT

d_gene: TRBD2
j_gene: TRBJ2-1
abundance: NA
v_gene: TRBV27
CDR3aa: CASSLSGTSVFF
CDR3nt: TGTGCCAGCAGTTTATCCGGGACTAGCGTGTTCTTC

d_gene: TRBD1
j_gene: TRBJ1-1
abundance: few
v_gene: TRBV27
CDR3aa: CASSQGTDEAFF
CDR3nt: TGTGCCAGCAGTCAGGGGACAGATGAAGCTTTCTTT